The 15 T cell receptor beta chains below all came from one sample that was sequenced in a study of blood T cell repertoires in COVID-19. The assay was immunoSEQ multiplex PCR, and TCRdb's table has in-frame clones only and misses some. In the table there are 350,000 to 500,000 clones, about 87% of which are singletons. The sample consisted of peripheral blood. The receptors shown here come from a man aged 18 to 29 with COVID-19, enrolled during active disease.

The chain links TRBV5-4 to TRBJ2-2, with 7 bases identical to TRBD1. This CDR3 comprises 14 residues. Germline CDR1 is SGHNT and CDR2 is YYREEE (reference sequence). Losses at the gene ends were 0 bases for V and 7 bases for J; bases not matched to a gene: 3. The DNA for the CDR3 is TGTGCCAGCAGCTTGGACAGGGGAAACGGGGAGCTGTTTTTT. Translation gives CASSLDRGNGELFF.

The chain is built from TRBV6-5 and TRBJ1-4; the D gene is possibly TRBD1 (5 bases). The V end lost 8 bases, the J end lost 13 bases, and 17 bases lay between the germline ends. CDR3 size: 12 residues. Germline-derived CDR1 and CDR2 are MNHEY and SVGAGI. The CDR3 protein is CASGDGGGILFF. The DNA for the CDR3 is TGTGCCAGCGGGGACGGCGGGGGGATACTGTTTTTT.

The count of this clone is one. The gene calls are TRBV19 and TRBJ1-6; D gene unclear. The CDR3 is 14 residues long. V was pared by 1 base and J by 5 bases, with 6 bases between. CDR1 and CDR2 from the germline V gene are LNHDA and SQIVND (reference sequence). The CDR3 region has the DNA TGTGCCAGTAGTATAGGGCAGAATAATTCACCCCTCCACTTT. Encoded protein: CASSIGQNNSPLHF.

The rearrangement links TRBV5-6 to TRBJ2-1; 9 bases map to TRBD1. Germline trimming cut 3 bases from V and 7 bases from J; bases unmatched to any gene: 8. Germline lookup yields CDR1 SGHDT and CDR2 YYEEEE. This CDR3 is built from 15 residues. CDR3 amino acids: CASSWTGDVRNEQFF. Here the CDR3 DNA reads TGTGCCAGCAGCTGGACAGGGGATGTAAGGAATGAGCAGTTCTTC.

The V call is TRBV5-4, the J call TRBJ1-2, with 11 bases matching TRBD1. The junction had 8 bases not matched to a gene; V was cut back by 5 bases and J by 8 bases. Germline CDR1 and CDR2: SGHNT and YYREEE (reference sequence). CDR3 size: 14 residues. CDR3 protein: CASREGQGVWGYTF. The CDR3 DNA reads TGTGCCAGCAGGGAGGGACAGGGGGTGTGGGGCTACACCTTC.

The rearrangement joins TRBV5-1 to TRBJ2-3, with 8 bases matching TRBD1. V was pared by 2 bases and J by 6 bases, with 11 bases of the junction left unmatched. Germline CDR1 and CDR2: SGHRS and YFSETQ. The length of the CDR3 is 16 residues. The CDR3 nucleotides are TGCGCCAGCAGCTTTACAGGGGGAAGGCCGGCTGATACGCAGTATTTT. Translating it yields CASSFTGGRPADTQYF.

This chain's CDR3 is CASSPSQGYYGYTF. The CDR3 DNA is TGTGCCAGCAGCCCGTCACAGGGGTACTATGGCTACACCTTC. V usage is TRBV5-4 and J usage is TRBJ1-2; 7 nucleotides line up with TRBD1. V shed 4 bases, J shed 3 bases, and the junction held 6 bases outside the gene matches. The germline V gene encodes CDR1 SGHNT and CDR2 YYREEE (reference sequence). There are 14 residues in the CDR3.

This clone was counted a single time. The V gene is TRBV12-1, the J gene TRBJ2-4; the DNA was not used to check the table's D call, TRBD2. TRBV12-1 is recorded as a pseudogene. The CDR3 contains 16 residues. The CDR3 DNA reads as TGTGCCAGCAGCTTTTCCCCTGGGACTGCCAAAAACATTCAGTACTTC. It codes for CASSFSPGTAKNIQYF.

The chain couples TRBV2 to TRBJ1-5; 7 bases line up with TRBD1. CDR1 SNHLY and CDR2 FYNNEI come from the germline V gene. Germline trimming cut 4 bases from V and 5 bases from J; bases unmatched to any gene: 8. The CDR3 consists of 15 residues. The CDR3 loop is CASSGQGSWDQPQHF. CDR3 DNA sequence: TGTGCCAGCAGTGGACAGGGTTCGTGGGATCAGCCCCAGCATTTT. Drawing the rest from reference TRBV2 and TRBJ1-5, the complete variable domain is EPEVTQTPSHQVTQMGQEVILRCVPISNHLYFYWYRQILGQKVEFLVSFYNNEISEKSEIFDDQFSVERPDGSNFTLKIRSTKLEDSAMYFCASSGQGSWDQPQHFGDGTRLSIL.

The chain joins TRBV2 to TRBJ2-5; 11 positions match TRBD1. V gave up 11 bases and J gave up 5 bases; unmatched junction bases: 10. The CDR3 is 14 residues long. Germline V lookup: CDR1 SNHLY, CDR2 FYNNEI. CDR3 in DNA: TGTGCCGGACAGGGGGCTAGCGAGAGGGAGACCCAGTACTTC. It yields the protein CAGQGASERETQYF.

The gene calls are TRBV2 and TRBJ2-5, with D perhaps TRBD1 (6 bases). The CDR3 consists of 15 residues. Germline V gene lookup returns CDR1 SNHLY and CDR2 FYNNEI. Trimming removed 4 bases at V and 1 base at J, with 13 bases between. The CDR3 spells CASSVGGTLQETQYF. CDR3 sequence (DNA): TGTGCCAGCAGTGTAGGGGGTACCCTCCAAGAGACCCAGTACTTC.

The V and J genes are TRBV6-5 and TRBJ2-3, with 12 positions matching TRBD2. This CDR3 is built from 15 residues. Germline CDR1 reads MNHEY; CDR2 reads SVGAGI. V lost 6 bases to trimming and J lost 4 bases; unmatched junction nucleotides: 5. CDR3 DNA: TGTGCCAGCAGAGCTAGCGGGGGGGAGGCAGATACGCAGTATTTT. This encodes CASRASGGEADTQYF.

V usage is TRBV29-1 and J usage is TRBJ1-4; TRBD1 is a possible D gene (6 bases). The V end lost 7 bases, the J end lost 7 bases, and 19 bases lay between the germline ends. CDR1 and CDR2 from the germline V gene are SQVTM and ANQGSEA. CDR3 length: 14 amino acids. For the CDR3, the DNA is TGCAGCGCCCTTGACGGGGTAGGGGGTGAAAAACTGTTTTTT. Translated: CSALDGVGGEKLFF.

This chain connects TRBV7-2 to TRBJ2-7; perhaps TRBD2 as D (6 bases). Trimming took 1 base from V and 5 from J, leaving 15 bases between them. CDR1 is SGHTA, CDR2 FQGNSA, per germline. The length of the CDR3 is 15 residues. This CDR3 reads CASSLVGRGGNEQYF. CDR3 nucleotide sequence: TGTGCCAGCAGCTTAGTGGGACGGGGCGGGAACGAGCAGTACTTC.

This sequence joins TRBV10-2 and TRBJ1-6; 7 positions match TRBD1. This CDR3 has 14 residues. J gave up 0 bases and V 8 bases, and 1 base lay outside the gene matches. In germline, CDR1 is WSHSY, CDR2 SAAADI. The CDR3 here is CASRDSSYNSPLHF. The CDR3 DNA reads TGCGCCAGCCGGGACAGCTCCTATAATTCACCCCTCCACTTT.